What follows are 22 T cell receptor beta chains derived from one specimen sequenced in a study of T cell responses to AZD1222 COVID-19 vaccine. Assay: immunoSEQ multiplex PCR; the TCRdb copy retains only in-frame clones and omits some. This sample carries over 150,000 clones, about nine tenths of them seen once, and the ten largest clones take about 5.1%. The source was peripheral blood, collected on day 0 of MenACWY control vaccination. Receptor source: an adult in good health.

This clone was recorded only once. This chain joins TRBV6-2 or TRBV6-3 and TRBJ2-1; D may match TRBD1 or TRBD2 (5 bases each). CDR1 and CDR2 from the germline V gene are MNHEY and SVGEGT. The CDR3 extends over 12 amino acids. V shed 6 bases and J shed 8 bases, with 11 bases lying between them. In nucleotides, the CDR3 is TGTGCCAGCAGACCTCGGGGCGATGAGCAGTTCTTC. This encodes CASRPRGDEQFF.

The rearrangement joins TRBV5-4 to TRBJ2-2; 9 nucleotides line up with TRBD2. Per germline, CDR1 SGHNT and CDR2 YYREEE (reference sequence). V shed 4 bases and J 1 base; nucleotides not matched to a gene: 8. This CDR3 has 17 residues. CDR3 amino acids: CASSRGWRGGNTGELFF. The CDR3 nucleotides read TGTGCCAGCAGCCGGGGTTGGCGGGGGGGGAACACCGGGGAGCTGTTTTTT.

The chain recombines TRBV28 with TRBJ2-3; D is unresolved. The germline V gene has CDR1 MDHEN and CDR2 SYDVKM. CDR3 length equals 17 residues. Trimming took 10 bases from V and 1 from J, leaving 24 bases between them. The CDR3 nucleotides are TGTGCCACTACACCGGTCACCACAGATGGCGGCACAGATACGCAGTATTTT. Translation gives CATTPVTTDGGTDTQYF.

The rearrangement joins TRBV6-5 to TRBJ1-6, with a weak D call TRBD1 (5 bases). The CDR3 runs 15 residues. The germline V and J ends were trimmed by 10 bases and 0 bases, with 13 bases remaining between them. Germline CDR1 and CDR2: MNHEY and SVGAGI. This CDR3 reads CATRDRISYNSPLHF. The CDR3 DNA reads as TGTGCCACCAGAGACAGAATCTCCTATAATTCACCCCTCCACTTT.

V is TRBV6-2 or TRBV6-3 and J is TRBJ2-7, with 7 bases fitting TRBD1. Germline trimming cut 4 bases from V and 3 bases from J; bases unmatched to any gene: 6. The CDR3 covers 14 residues. Per the germline V gene, CDR1 is MNHEY and CDR2 is SVGEGT. The CDR3, as DNA: TGTGCCAGCAGTTCGACAGGGAGTGGCTACGAGCAGTACTTC. The encoded protein is CASSSTGSGYEQYF.

The rearrangement uses TRBV5-1 and TRBJ2-3; D might be TRBD2 (7 bases). V was shortened by 2 bases and J by 1 base, with 14 bases between the two germline ends. Germline lookup yields CDR1 SGHRS and CDR2 YFSETQ. The CDR3 runs 16 residues. The CDR3 sequence is CASSFGTGGRTDTQYF. CDR3 sequence (DNA): TGCGCCAGCAGCTTCGGCACGGGGGGCCGCACAGATACGCAGTATTTT.

This chain joins TRBV29-1 and TRBJ2-2; tentatively, D is TRBD2 (6 bases). This CDR3 contains 11 residues. Between the trimmed V and J ends, which lost 7 bases and 7 bases, there was a span of 10 bases. CDR1 and CDR2 from the germline V gene are SQVTM and ANQGSEA. The CDR3 protein is CSGTSYGELFF. The CDR3 nucleotides are TGCAGCGGTACTAGCTACGGGGAGCTGTTTTTT.

The chain combines TRBV18 with TRBJ2-7; D is ambiguous. The CDR3 is made up of 14 amino acids. V lost 0 bases to trimming and J lost 4 bases, with 10 bases between them. Germline lookup yields CDR1 KGHSH and CDR2 LQKENI. CDR3 DNA: TGTGCCAGCTCACCACCGACGAATAAATACGAGCAGTACTTC. This translates into CASSPPTNKYEQYF.

V and J are TRBV7-9 and TRBJ2-3; tentative D call: TRBD1 (5 bases). The CDR3 extends over 13 amino acids. Looked up from germline, CDR1 is SEHNR and CDR2 is FQNEAQ (reference sequence). The ends were cut back, 4 bases at V and 6 bases at J, with 11 bases in the middle. The CDR3 region is CASSYLGPDTQYF. CDR3 coding DNA: TGTGCCAGCAGCTACCTGGGGCCTGATACGCAGTATTTT.

V is TRBV24-1 and J is TRBJ2-1; TRBD1 aligns across 9 bases. The CDR3 consists of 15 residues. The germline gives CDR1 KGHDR, CDR2 SFDVKD. With V trimmed by 3 bases and J by 5 bases, 4 bases remained unmatched. In DNA form, the CDR3 reads TGTGCCACCAGTGATAGGGACAGGGTCAACAATGAGCAGTTCTTC. Translated, it gives CATSDRDRVNNEQFF.

V gene TRBV5-1 combines with J gene TRBJ2-2, with 9 bases matching TRBD2. The CDR3 is 18 amino acids. CDR1 is SGHRS, CDR2 YFSETQ, per germline. V lost 4 bases, J lost 6 bases, and 16 bases stayed unmatched. CDR3 bases: TGCGCCAGCAGCGAGAGTCGGGACGGGACTAGCCGGGCCGGGGAGCTGTTTTTT. Its translation: CASSESRDGTSRAGELFF.

This rearrangement joins TRBV7-9 to TRBJ1-1; D uncertain. The V gene's germline CDR1 is SEHNR and CDR2 FQNEAQ (reference sequence). The CDR3 is 11 residues long. Between the trimmed V and J ends, which lost 1 base and 8 bases, there was a span of 5 bases. The CDR3 loop is CASSLVMEAFF. CDR3 DNA: TGTGCCAGCAGCTTAGTCATGGAAGCTTTCTTT.

The chain employs TRBV5-1 and TRBJ2-3, with D perhaps given as TRBD1 or TRBD2 (5 bases each). Trimming cost V 4 bases and J 2 bases, with 17 bases left between them. Germline V CDR1 and CDR2: SGHRS, YFSETQ. This CDR3 comprises 16 residues. The CDR3 region has the DNA TGCGCCAGCAGCGCCCGGGACGCGAGATACACAGATACGCAGTATTTT. Residues: CASSARDARYTDTQYF.

The chain uses TRBV28 and TRBJ1-2; weak D call: TRBD1 (5 bases). Deletions cut 1 base from V and 5 bases from J, with 20 bases between. CDR1 MDHEN and CDR2 SYDVKM come from the germline V gene. There are 17 residues in the CDR3. The CDR3 coding sequence is TGTGCCAGCAGTTTATCTGATAGCGCAGGGTTGTTTTATGGCTACACCTTC. Its translation is CASSLSDSAGLFYGYTF.

The J gene is TRBJ2-1, the V gene TRBV3-1 (or the pseudogene TRBV3-2); tentatively, D is TRBD1 (5 bases). The CDR3 contains 11 residues. V lost 4 bases to trimming and J lost 14 bases, with 12 bases between them. Germline V gene sequence: CDR1 LGHDT, CDR2 YNNKEL (reference sequence). CDR3 in amino acids: CASSLQGAEFF. The CDR3 DNA reads TGTGCCAGCAGCCTTCAAGGGGCCGAGTTCTTC.

V usage is TRBV4-1 and J usage is TRBJ2-3; possible D gene TRBD2, 5 bases. V lost 1 base and J lost 1, with 12 bases in between. CDR1 and CDR2 from the germline V gene are MGHRA and YSYEKL. The CDR3 is made up of 16 amino acids. This CDR3 reads CASSQAGHGGTDTQYF. CDR3 DNA sequence: TGCGCCAGCAGCCAAGCGGGTCACGGGGGCACAGATACGCAGTATTTT.

V is TRBV18 and J is TRBJ2-7; D ambiguous. This CDR3 has 13 residues. In germline, CDR1 is KGHSH, CDR2 LQKENI. Trimming cost V 4 bases and J 6 bases, with 13 bases left between them. The CDR3 DNA is TGTGCCAGCTCACGTGGAGATTTAGGCGAGCAGTACTTC. It encodes CASSRGDLGEQYF.

The chain carries TRBV3-1 (or the pseudogene TRBV3-2) and TRBJ1-1, with D possibly TRBD1 on 6 matching bases. Germline CDR1 LGHDT, CDR2 YNNKEL (reference sequence). V lost 4 bases and J 2 bases, leaving 11 bases between the germline ends. The CDR3 totals 14 residues. CDR3 bases: TGTGCCAGCAGCCTAGGACAGCTTAACACTGAAGCTTTCTTT. Protein: CASSLGQLNTEAFF.

The chain carries TRBV18 and TRBJ2-7, with a possible D match to TRBD2 (5 bases). Germline V gives CDR1 KGHSH, CDR2 LQKENI. Trimming pared 2 bases from V and 0 bases from J, leaving 17 bases between. The CDR3 covers 17 residues. The CDR3 loop reads CASSPSIEGSNSYEQYV. CDR3 coding DNA: TGTGCCAGCTCACCATCCATAGAGGGTTCTAACTCCTACGAGCAGTACGTC.

This clone was observed a few times. The V and J genes are TRBV7-2 and TRBJ2-7; D might be TRBD2 (5 bases). Trimming stripped 3 bases from V and 10 bases from J, with 22 bases between. The CDR3 loop spans 15 amino acids. Germline assignment: CDR1 SGHTA and CDR2 FQGNSA. The CDR3, as DNA: TGTGCCAGCAGCTTGGGAGCTCCGATCCCACTAGAACAGTACTTC. It translates to CASSLGAPIPLEQYF.

The rearrangement uses TRBV15 and TRBJ2-3; the D gene is possibly TRBD2 (5 bases). The CDR3 extends over 15 amino acids. The V end lost 0 bases, the J end lost 2 bases, and 9 bases lay between the germline ends. From germline, CDR1 is LNHNV and CDR2 YYDKDF (reference sequence). In nucleotides, the CDR3 is TGTGCCACCAGCAGAGATGAGCGGCCCACAGATACGCAGTATTTT. Its protein product is CATSRDERPTDTQYF.

The chain joins TRBV7-9 to TRBJ1-5; D not resolved. Germline V gene data show CDR1 as SEHNR and CDR2 as FQNEAQ (reference sequence). The CDR3 extends over 14 amino acids. Trimming pared 3 bases from V and 8 bases from J, leaving 14 bases between. The DNA of the CDR3 is TGTGCCAGCAGCTTTAAGGCCCACCCGGAGCCCCAGCATTTT. It specifies CASSFKAHPEPQHF. Looking up the rest from reference TRBV7-9 and TRBJ1-5 gives the full variable domain: DTGVSQNPRHKITKRGQNVTFRCDPISEHNRLYWYRQTLGQGPEFLTYFQNEAQLEKSRLLSDRFSAERPKGSFSTLEIQRTEQGDSAMYLCASSFKAHPEPQHFGDGTRLSIL.